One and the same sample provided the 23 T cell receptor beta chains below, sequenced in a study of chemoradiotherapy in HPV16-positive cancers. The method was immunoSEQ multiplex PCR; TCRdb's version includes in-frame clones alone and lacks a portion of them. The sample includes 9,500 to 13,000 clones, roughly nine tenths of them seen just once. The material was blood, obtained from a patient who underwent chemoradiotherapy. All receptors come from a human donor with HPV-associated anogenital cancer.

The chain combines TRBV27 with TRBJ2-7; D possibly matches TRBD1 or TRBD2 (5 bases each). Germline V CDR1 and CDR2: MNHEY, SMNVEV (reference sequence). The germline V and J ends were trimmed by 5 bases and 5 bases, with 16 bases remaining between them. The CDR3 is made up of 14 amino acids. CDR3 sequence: CASSPRESIHEQYF. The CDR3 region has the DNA TGTGCCAGCAGTCCCAGGGAGTCTATCCACGAGCAGTACTTC.

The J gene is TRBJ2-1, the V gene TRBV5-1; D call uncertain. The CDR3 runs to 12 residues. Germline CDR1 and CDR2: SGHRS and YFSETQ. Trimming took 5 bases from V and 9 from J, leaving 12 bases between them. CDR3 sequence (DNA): TGCGCCAGCAGTCACGTGAACGGTGAGCAGTTCTTC. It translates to CASSHVNGEQFF.

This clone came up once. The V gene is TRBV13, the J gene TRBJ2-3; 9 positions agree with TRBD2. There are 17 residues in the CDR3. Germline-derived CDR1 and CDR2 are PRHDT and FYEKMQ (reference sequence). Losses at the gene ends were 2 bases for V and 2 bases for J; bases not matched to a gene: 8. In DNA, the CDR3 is TGTGCCAGCAGCTTAATAATAGCGGGGGAACTCACAGATACGCAGTATTTT. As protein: CASSLIIAGELTDTQYF. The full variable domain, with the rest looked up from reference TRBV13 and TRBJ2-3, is AAGVIQSPRHLIKEKRETATLKCYPIPRHDTVYWYQQGPGQDPQFLISFYEKMQSDKGSIPDRFSAQQFSDYHSELNMSSLELGDSALYFCASSLIIAGELTDTQYFGPGTRLTVL.

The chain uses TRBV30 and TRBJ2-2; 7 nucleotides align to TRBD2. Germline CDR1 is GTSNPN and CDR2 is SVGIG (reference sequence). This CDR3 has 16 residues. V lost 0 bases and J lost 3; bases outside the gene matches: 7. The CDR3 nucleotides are TGTGCCTGGAGTGTCTTAGCGGGTATATACACCGGGGAGCTGTTTTTT. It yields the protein CAWSVLAGIYTGELFF.

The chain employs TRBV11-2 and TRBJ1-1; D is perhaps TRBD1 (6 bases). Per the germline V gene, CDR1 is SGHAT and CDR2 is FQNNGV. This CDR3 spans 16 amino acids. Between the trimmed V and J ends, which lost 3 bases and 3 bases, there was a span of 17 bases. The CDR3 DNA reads TGTGCCAGCAGCTTCCTTACAGGGTCGCTGCACACTGAAGCTTTCTTT. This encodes CASSFLTGSLHTEAFF.

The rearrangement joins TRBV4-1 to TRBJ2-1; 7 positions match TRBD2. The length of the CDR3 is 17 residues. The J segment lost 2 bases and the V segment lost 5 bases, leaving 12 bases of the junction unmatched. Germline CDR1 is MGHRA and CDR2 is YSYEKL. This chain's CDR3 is CASSYAPKRGAYNEQFF. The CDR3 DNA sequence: TGCGCCAGCAGCTACGCCCCTAAGCGGGGTGCCTACAATGAGCAGTTCTTC.

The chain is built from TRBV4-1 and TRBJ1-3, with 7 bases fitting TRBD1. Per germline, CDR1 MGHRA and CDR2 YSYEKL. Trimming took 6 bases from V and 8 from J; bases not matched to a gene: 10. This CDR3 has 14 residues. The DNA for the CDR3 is TGCGCCAGCAGTTCCAGGGGGGTAGGACACACCATATATTTT. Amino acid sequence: CASSSRGVGHTIYF.

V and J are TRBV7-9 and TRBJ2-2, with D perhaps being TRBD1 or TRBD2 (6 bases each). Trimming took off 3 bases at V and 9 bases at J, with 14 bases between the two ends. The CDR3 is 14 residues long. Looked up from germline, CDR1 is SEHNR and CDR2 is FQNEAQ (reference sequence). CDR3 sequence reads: CASSFPGGRRELFF. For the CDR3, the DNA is TGTGCCAGCAGCTTTCCCGGGGGCAGAAGGGAGCTGTTTTTT.

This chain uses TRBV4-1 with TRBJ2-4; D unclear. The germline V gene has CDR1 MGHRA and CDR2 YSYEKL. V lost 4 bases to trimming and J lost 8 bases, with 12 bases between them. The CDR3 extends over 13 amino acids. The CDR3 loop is CASSRLEVDIQYF. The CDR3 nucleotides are TGCGCCAGCAGCCGGCTTGAGGTGGACATTCAGTACTTC.

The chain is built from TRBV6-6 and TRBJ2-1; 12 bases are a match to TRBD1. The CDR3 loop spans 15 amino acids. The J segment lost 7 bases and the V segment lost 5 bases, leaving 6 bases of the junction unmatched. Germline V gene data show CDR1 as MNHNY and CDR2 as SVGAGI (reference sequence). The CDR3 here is CASSKGQGASNEQFF. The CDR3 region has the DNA TGTGCCAGCAGTAAGGGACAGGGGGCATCGAATGAGCAGTTCTTC.

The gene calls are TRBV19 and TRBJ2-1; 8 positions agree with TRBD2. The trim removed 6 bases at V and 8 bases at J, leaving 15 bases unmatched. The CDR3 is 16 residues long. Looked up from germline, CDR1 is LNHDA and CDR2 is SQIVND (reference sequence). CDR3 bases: TGTGCCAGTAGATACGAGGTAGCGGGGCCCATGCATGAGCAGTTCTTC. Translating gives CASRYEVAGPMHEQFF.

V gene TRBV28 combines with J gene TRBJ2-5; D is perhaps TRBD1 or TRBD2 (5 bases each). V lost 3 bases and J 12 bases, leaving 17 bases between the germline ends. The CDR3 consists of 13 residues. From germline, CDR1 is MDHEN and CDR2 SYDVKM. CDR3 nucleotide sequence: TGTGCCAGCAGTTTGCAGATTCGGGGCCAAGAGTACTTC. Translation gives CASSLQIRGQEYF.

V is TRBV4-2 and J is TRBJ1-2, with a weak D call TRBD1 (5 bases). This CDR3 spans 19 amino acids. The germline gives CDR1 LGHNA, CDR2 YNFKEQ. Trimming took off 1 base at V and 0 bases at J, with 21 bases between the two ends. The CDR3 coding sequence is TGTGCCAGCAGCCAAGGATTTTCATCAAAGGGAGGGGCTAACTATGGCTACACCTTC. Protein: CASSQGFSSKGGANYGYTF.

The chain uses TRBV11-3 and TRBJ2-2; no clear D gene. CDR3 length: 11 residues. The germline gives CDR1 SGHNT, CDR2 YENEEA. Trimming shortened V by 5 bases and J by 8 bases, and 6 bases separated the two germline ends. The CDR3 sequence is CASSPPGELFF. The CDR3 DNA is TGTGCCAGCAGCCCCCCGGGGGAGCTGTTTTTT.

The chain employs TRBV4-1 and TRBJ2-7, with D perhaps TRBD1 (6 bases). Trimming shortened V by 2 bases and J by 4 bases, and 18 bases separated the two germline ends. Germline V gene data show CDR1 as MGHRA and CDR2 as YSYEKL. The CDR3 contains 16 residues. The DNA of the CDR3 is TGCGCCAGCAGCCAACGTCCCGGACAGCCTGAGTACGAGCAGTACTTC. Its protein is CASSQRPGQPEYEQYF.

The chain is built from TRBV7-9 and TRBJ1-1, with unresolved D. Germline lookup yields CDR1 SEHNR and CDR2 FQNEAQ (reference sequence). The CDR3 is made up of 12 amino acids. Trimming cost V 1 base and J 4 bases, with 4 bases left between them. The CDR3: CASSLGFTEAFF. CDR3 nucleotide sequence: TGTGCCAGCAGCTTAGGGTTCACTGAAGCTTTCTTT.

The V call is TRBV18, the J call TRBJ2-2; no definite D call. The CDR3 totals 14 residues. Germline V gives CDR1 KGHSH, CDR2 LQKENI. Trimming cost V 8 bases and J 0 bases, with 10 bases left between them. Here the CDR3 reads CASAPRPNTGELFF. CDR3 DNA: TGTGCCAGCGCTCCTCGGCCGAACACCGGGGAGCTGTTTTTT. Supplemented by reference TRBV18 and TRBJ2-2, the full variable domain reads NAGVMQNPRHLVRRRGQEARLRCSPMKGHSHVYWYRQLPEEGLKFMVYLQKENIIDESGMPKERFSAEFPKEGPSILRIQQVVRGDSAAYFCASAPRPNTGELFFGEGSRLTVL.

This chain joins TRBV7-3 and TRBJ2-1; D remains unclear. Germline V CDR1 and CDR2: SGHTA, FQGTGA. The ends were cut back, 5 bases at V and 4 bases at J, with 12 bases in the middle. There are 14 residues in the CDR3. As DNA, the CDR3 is TGTGCCAGCAGCGCGGCGGTGGGATACAATGAGCAGTTCTTC. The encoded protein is CASSAAVGYNEQFF.

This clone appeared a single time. The DNA of the CDR3 is TGTGCCAGCAGCCTCGAACCGTCCCAGGTGAGCTCCTACAATGAGCAGTTCTTC. Protein: CASSLEPSQVSSYNEQFF. The chain carries TRBV14 and TRBJ2-1, with D uncertain. Trimming took 4 bases from V and 0 from J, leaving 19 bases between them. Germline CDR1 reads SGHDN; CDR2 reads FVKESK. There are 18 residues in the CDR3.

The CDR3 DNA reads as TGTGCCAGCAGCCCGGTAGCGGGGGGAGGCACAGATACGCAGTATTTT. As protein: CASSPVAGGGTDTQYF. The V call is TRBV4-2, the J call TRBJ2-3, with 10 nucleotides matching TRBD2. After removal of 4 bases from V and 1 base from J, the junction contained 5 bases not matched to a gene. Germline values: CDR1 LGHNA, CDR2 YNFKEQ. The CDR3 is 16 amino acids.

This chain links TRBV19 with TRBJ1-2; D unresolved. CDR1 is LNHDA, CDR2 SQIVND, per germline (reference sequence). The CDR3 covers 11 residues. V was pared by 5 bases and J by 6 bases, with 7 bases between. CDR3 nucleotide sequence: TGTGCCAGTAGTCCATCTAATGGCTACACCTTC. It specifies CASSPSNGYTF.

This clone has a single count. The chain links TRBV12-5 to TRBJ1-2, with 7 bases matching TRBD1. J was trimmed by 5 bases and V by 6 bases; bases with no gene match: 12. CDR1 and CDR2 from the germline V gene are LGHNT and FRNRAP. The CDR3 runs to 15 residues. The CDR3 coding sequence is TGTGCTAGTGGCCCTACCGGGACAGACCTATATGGCTACACCTTC. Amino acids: CASGPTGTDLYGYTF. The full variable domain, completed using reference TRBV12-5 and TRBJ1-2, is DARVTQTPRHKVTEMGQEVTMRCQPILGHNTVFWYRQTMMQGLELLAYFRNRAPLDDSGMPKDRFSAEMPDATLATLKIQPSEPRDSAVYFCASGPTGTDLYGYTFGSGTRLTVV.

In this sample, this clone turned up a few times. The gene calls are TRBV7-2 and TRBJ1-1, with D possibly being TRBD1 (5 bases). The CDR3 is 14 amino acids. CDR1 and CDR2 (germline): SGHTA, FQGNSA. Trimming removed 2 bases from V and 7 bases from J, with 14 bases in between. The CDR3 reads CASSLSRPGLEAFF. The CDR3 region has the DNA TGTGCCAGCAGCTTATCCCGTCCGGGACTTGAAGCTTTCTTT.